A selection of T cell receptor beta chains follows, all from one sample in a study of T cell changes during pregnancy in multiple sclerosis. The repertoire was sequenced with immunoSEQ multiplex PCR; TCRdb's copy has only in-frame clones and lacks some. Among approximately 100,000 clones listed, around 93% were seen once. The sample in question was peripheral blood, obtained in the first trimester of pregnancy. The receptors were gathered from a female donor with multiple sclerosis, enrolled in a pregnancy study. The CDR3 runs from the conserved cysteine through the conserved F or W. D genes are given only for firm matches. Size tells how often a clone was seen (once, few, many) or the class of an expanded clone, and some rows leave it out.

>15|NA|TRBV6-1|TRBJ2-4|NA
CASSDQGLLYNIQYF
TGTGCCAGCAGTGACCAGGGGTTACTGTATAACATTCAGTACTTC
>17|NA|TRBV27|TRBJ1-6|once
CASSFDGASSYNSPLHF
TGTGCCAGCAGTTTTGATGGGGCCAGCTCCTATAATTCACCCCTCCACTTT
>16|TRBD2|TRBV13|TRBJ2-2|NA
CASNILAGSNTGELFF
TGTGCCAGCAACATCTTAGCGGGGAGTAACACCGGGGAGCTGTTTTTT
>18|TRBD1|TRBV11-2|TRBJ1-6|NA
CASSPFYRTGANNSPLHF
TGTGCCAGCAGCCCTTTCTACCGGACAGGGGCAAATAATTCACCCCTCCACTTT
>15|NA|TRBV5-8|TRBJ1-5|NA
CASSLWQHSNQPQHF
TGTGCCAGCAGCTTGTGGCAACATAGCAATCAGCCCCAGCATTTT
>15|NA|TRBV6-1|TRBJ2-7|NA
CASRPPDRYSYEQYF
TGTGCCAGCAGGCCCCCTGACAGGTATTCCTACGAGCAGTACTTC
>14|TRBD2|TRBV7-6|TRBJ2-1|NA
CASSSSGINNEQFF
TGTGCCAGCAGCTCGAGCGGGATAAACAATGAGCAGTTCTTC
>12|NA|TRBV19|TRBJ1-1|NA
CASSIGGSPAFF
TGTGCCAGTAGTATAGGGGGCTCCCCGGCTTTCTTT
>12|TRBD1|TRBV6-5|TRBJ1-2|few
CASSRTGEGYTF
TGTGCCAGCAGTCGGACAGGGGAAGGCTACACCTTC
>15|NA|TRBV18|TRBJ2-2|NA
CASSNTRLVTGELFF
TGTGCCAGCTCGAATACTAGGTTGGTCACCGGGGAGCTGTTTTTT
>12|TRBD2|TRBV14|TRBJ2-5|NA
CASSQGGETQYF
TGTGCCAGCAGCCAGGGGGGGGAGACCCAGTACTTC
>14|NA|TRBV6-5|TRBJ1-1|few
CASKNQAENTEAFF
TGTGCCAGCAAGAATCAGGCCGAGAACACTGAAGCTTTCTTT
>15|TRBD2|TRBV2|TRBJ2-1|NA
CASGRTSGPYNEQFF
TGTGCCAGCGGAAGGACTAGCGGGCCCTACAATGAGCAGTTCTTC
>12|NA|TRBV9|TRBJ2-1|once
CASSVVENEQFF
TGTGCCAGCAGCGTTGTTGAGAATGAGCAGTTCTTC
>16|TRBD1|TRBV18|TRBJ1-6|NA
CASSPTGGEYNSPLHF
TGTGCCAGCTCACCCACAGGGGGAGAGTATAATTCACCCCTCCACTTT
>15|NA|TRBV15|TRBJ2-3|once
CATSRDRVPSDTQYF
TGTGCCACCAGCAGAGATCGGGTCCCCTCAGATACGCAGTATTTT
>17|NA|TRBV7-9|TRBJ2-7|NA
CASSSSHRAPVSYEQYF
TGTGCCAGCAGCTCTAGTCACAGGGCCCCGGTCTCCTACGAGCAGTACTTC
>14|NA|TRBV4-1|TRBJ1-5|once
CASSHLVGNQPQHF
TGCGCCAGCAGCCACCTAGTGGGCAATCAGCCCCAGCATTTT
>14|NA|TRBV19|TRBJ1-4|NA
CASSNMGTNEKLFF
TGTGCCAGTAGTAACATGGGCACTAATGAAAAACTGTTTTTT
>16|NA|TRBV15|TRBJ1-1|NA
CATRVGVLGLNTEAFF
TGTGCCACCAGAGTAGGGGTCCTTGGTTTGAACACTGAAGCTTTCTTT
>13|NA|TRBV5-4|TRBJ2-3|NA
CASSVGDTDTQYF
TGTGCCAGCAGCGTAGGGGATACAGATACGCAGTATTTT
>14|NA|TRBV13|TRBJ1-2|NA
CASSEGSSNYGYTF
TGTGCCAGCAGTGAGGGATCATCTAACTATGGCTACACCTTC
>14|NA|TRBV7-6|TRBJ1-3|once
CASSLDIPGNTIYF
TGTGCCAGCAGCTTGGACATACCTGGAAACACCATATATTTT
>17|NA|TRBV18|TRBJ1-3|NA
CASSPLTTGISGNTIYF
TGTGCCAGCTCACCACTTACTACCGGGATCTCTGGAAACACCATATATTTT
>15|TRBD2|TRBV7-3|TRBJ2-7|NA
CASSLTSGGAYEQYF
TGTGCCAGCAGCTTAACTAGCGGGGGGGCCTACGAGCAGTACTTC
>16|NA|TRBV10-3|TRBJ2-6|NA
CAISESAGAGANVLTF
TGTGCCATCAGTGAGTCTGCCGGGGCTGGGGCCAACGTCCTGACTTTC
>14|NA|TRBV19|TRBJ1-2|NA
CASSTPGGGYGYTF
TGTGCCAGTAGCACCCCCGGGGGAGGCTATGGCTACACCTTC
>16|TRBD1|TRBV5-6|TRBJ1-5|NA
CASSFGTDPSNQPQHF
TGTGCCAGCAGCTTCGGGACAGACCCTAGCAATCAGCCCCAGCATTTT
>16|NA|TRBV5-8|TRBJ1-1|once
CASSKDFGETNTEAFF
TGTGCCAGCAGCAAGGACTTTGGAGAAACGAACACTGAAGCTTTCTTT
>19|TRBD2|TRBV6-1|TRBJ2-1|NA
CASSGGLAGGQSSYNEQFF
TGTGCCAGCAGTGGCGGACTAGCGGGGGGCCAAAGCTCCTACAATGAGCAGTTCTTC
>15|TRBD2|TRBV19|TRBJ2-1|once
CASMVSGGLPDEQFF
TGTGCCAGTATGGTTAGCGGGGGGCTCCCCGATGAGCAGTTCTTC
>16|TRBD1|TRBV13|TRBJ2-7|NA
CASSLGGQGRSYEQYF
TGTGCCAGCAGCTTAGGGGGACAGGGGCGCTCCTACGAGCAGTACTTC
>13|NA|TRBV9|TRBJ2-2|NA
CASSVASPGELFF
TGTGCCAGCAGCGTAGCCAGTCCCGGGGAGCTGTTTTTT
>15|NA|TRBV6-5|TRBJ1-3|NA
CASSYTGSSGNTIYF
TGTGCCAGCAGTTACACCGGGAGCTCTGGAAACACCATATATTTT
>12|NA|TRBV10-3|TRBJ1-4|NA
CAISESSGDMHF
TGTGCCATCAGTGAGTCAAGCGGGGACATGCACTTT
>16|NA|TRBV19|TRBJ2-4|NA
CASRVQGGAAKNIQYF
TGTGCCAGTAGGGTACAGGGAGGGGCGGCCAAAAACATTCAGTACTTC
>14|NA|TRBV6-5|TRBJ1-2|few
CASSNPGGAYGYTF
TGTGCCAGCAGTAATCCGGGAGGAGCCTATGGCTACACCTTC
>12|NA|TRBV7-8|TRBJ1-2|NA
CASSQQDYGYTF
TGTGCCAGCAGCCAACAAGACTATGGCTACACCTTC
>17|NA|TRBV11-1|TRBJ2-1|NA
CASCPGQTGKCGNEQFF
TGTGCCAGCTGTCCCGGGCAGACAGGAAAGTGTGGGAATGAGCAGTTCTTC
>17|NA|TRBV15|TRBJ2-2|NA
CATSNPSNWGDGGELFF
TGTGCCACCAGCAACCCGTCCAATTGGGGCGATGGCGGGGAGCTGTTTTTT
>15|TRBD2|TRBV9|TRBJ2-5|NA
CASSVTGLAPETQYF
TGTGCCAGCAGCGTGACGGGACTAGCCCCCGAGACCCAGTACTTC
>14|TRBD2|TRBV6-5|TRBJ2-1|NA
CASSGTSGGPAQFF
TGTGCCAGCAGTGGGACTAGCGGGGGCCCCGCGCAGTTCTTC
>13|NA|TRBV5-1|TRBJ2-3|NA
CASSSTGTDTQYF
TGCGCCAGCAGCTCAACGGGGACAGATACGCAGTATTTT
>12|TRBD1|TRBV10-3|TRBJ1-4|NA
CAISQGGEKLFF
TGTGCCATCTCCCAGGGGGGCGAAAAACTGTTTTTT
>15|NA|TRBV9|TRBJ2-1|NA
CASSPGTQGRHEQFF
TGTGCCAGCAGCCCCGGGACCCAGGGGCGGCATGAGCAGTTCTTC
>13|NA|TRBV19|TRBJ1-2|NA
CASSIEVSYGYTF
TGTGCCAGTAGTATAGAAGTCAGCTATGGCTACACCTTC
>14|NA|TRBV5-1|TRBJ2-3|NA
CASSLAHSTDTQYF
TGCGCCAGCAGCTTGGCCCATAGCACAGATACGCAGTATTTT
>18|TRBD2|TRBV5-1|TRBJ2-5|NA
CASSPPGTSGGLGETQYF
TGCGCCAGCAGTCCCCCCGGGACTAGCGGGGGTTTAGGAGAGACCCAGTACTTC
>15|NA|TRBV2|TRBJ1-1|NA
CASSEPIGQNTEAFF
TGTGCCAGCAGTGAACCAATTGGACAGAACACTGAAGCTTTCTTT
>14|TRBD2|TRBV13|TRBJ2-3|NA
CASSQGRGVDTQYF
TGTGCCAGCAGCCAGGGGCGGGGGGTGGATACGCAGTATTTT
>15|TRBD1|TRBV6-1|TRBJ1-2|NA
CASSDGAGGHDGYTF
TGTGCCAGCAGTGATGGGGCAGGGGGACATGATGGCTACACCTTC
>16|NA|TRBV6-1|TRBJ2-3|NA
CASSESGGASTDTQYF
TGTGCCAGCAGTGAATCGGGCGGGGCTAGCACAGATACGCAGTATTTT
>13|NA|TRBV6-5|TRBJ2-2|NA
CASSRVGAGELFF
TGTGCCAGCAGCCGCGTAGGGGCCGGGGAGCTGTTTTTT